Below, one T cell receptor beta chain is given with its context. The sample belongs to a study of technical replicates of blood from a few donors. The germline gives CDR1 MNHEY, CDR2 SVGAGI. CDR3 length equals 11 residues. The germline V and J ends were trimmed by 6 bases and 3 bases, with 6 bases remaining between them. The assay was immunoSEQ multiplex PCR, and TCRdb's table has in-frame clones only and misses some. The sample lists fewer than 70,000 clones, about 93% occurring once. J is TRBJ2-7 and V is TRBV6-5; D is uncertain. This clonotype was sampled from a human donor in good health. Material for sequencing was T cells isolated from PBMCs. The CDR3 DNA reads TGTGCCAGCAGGCAGTTCTACGAGCAGTACTTC. It encodes CASRQFYEQYF.